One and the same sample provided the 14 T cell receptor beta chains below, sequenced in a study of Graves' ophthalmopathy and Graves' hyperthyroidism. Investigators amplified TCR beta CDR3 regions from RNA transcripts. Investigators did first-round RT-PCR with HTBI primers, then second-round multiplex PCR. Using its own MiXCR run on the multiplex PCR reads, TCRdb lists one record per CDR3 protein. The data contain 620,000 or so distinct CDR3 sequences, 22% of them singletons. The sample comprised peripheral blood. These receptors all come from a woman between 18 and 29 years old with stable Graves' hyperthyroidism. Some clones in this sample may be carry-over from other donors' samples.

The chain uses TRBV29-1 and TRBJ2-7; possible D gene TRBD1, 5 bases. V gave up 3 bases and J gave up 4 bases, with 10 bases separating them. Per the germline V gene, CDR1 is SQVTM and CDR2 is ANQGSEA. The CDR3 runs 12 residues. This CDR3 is CSVEGQRYEQYF. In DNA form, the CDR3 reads TGCAGCGTTGAGGGGCAGCGTTACGAGCAGTACTTC.

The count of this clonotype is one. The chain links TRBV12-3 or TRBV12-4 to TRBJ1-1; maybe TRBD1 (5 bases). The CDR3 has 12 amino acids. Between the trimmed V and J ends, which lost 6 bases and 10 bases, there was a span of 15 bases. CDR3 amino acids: CASSPRGVGAFF. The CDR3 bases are TGTGCCAGCAGCCCCCGAGGGGTGGGAGCTTTCTTT.

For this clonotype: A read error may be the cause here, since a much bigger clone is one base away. The CDR3 is CASSSGRGGGYTF. For the CDR3, the DNA is TGTGCCAGCAGTTCGGGCAGGGGAGGCGGCTACACCTTC. This chain joins TRBV27 and TRBJ1-2; a weak D match, TRBD1 (6 bases). Germline lookup yields CDR1 MNHEY and CDR2 SMNVEV (reference sequence). This CDR3 is built from 13 residues. The germline V and J ends were trimmed by 4 bases and 8 bases, with 14 bases remaining between them.

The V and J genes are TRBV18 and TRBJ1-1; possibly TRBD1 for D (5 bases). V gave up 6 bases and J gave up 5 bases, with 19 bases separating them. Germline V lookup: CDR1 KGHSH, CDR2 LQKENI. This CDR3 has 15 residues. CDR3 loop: CASSTGVNEWTEAFF. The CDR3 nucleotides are TGTGCCAGCTCCACGGGGGTCAATGAGTGGACTGAAGCTTTCTTT.

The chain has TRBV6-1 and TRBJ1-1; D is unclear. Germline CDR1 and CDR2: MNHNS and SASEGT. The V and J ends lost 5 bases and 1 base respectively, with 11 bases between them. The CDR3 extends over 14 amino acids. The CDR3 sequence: CASSRTTANTEAFF. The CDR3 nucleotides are TGTGCCAGCAGTCGTACTACCGCGAACACTGAAGCTTTCTTT.

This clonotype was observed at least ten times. In DNA form, the CDR3 reads TGTGCCAGTAGTATAGGGTCCCGGGGGGCGTTAGGAGAGACCCAGTACTTC. Its translation: CASSIGSRGALGETQYF. This chain connects TRBV19 to TRBJ2-5, with D possibly matching TRBD2 (7 bases). Between the trimmed V and J ends, which lost 1 base and 4 bases, there was a span of 19 bases. Per the germline V gene, CDR1 is LNHDA and CDR2 is SQIVND (reference sequence). The CDR3 is 17 amino acids.

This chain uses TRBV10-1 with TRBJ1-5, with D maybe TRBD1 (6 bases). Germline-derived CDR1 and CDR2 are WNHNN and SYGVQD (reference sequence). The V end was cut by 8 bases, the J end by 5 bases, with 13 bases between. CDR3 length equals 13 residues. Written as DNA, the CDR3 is TGCGCCAGCTCGGGGGCTGTTGATCAGCCCCAGCATTTT. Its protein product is CASSGAVDQPQHF.

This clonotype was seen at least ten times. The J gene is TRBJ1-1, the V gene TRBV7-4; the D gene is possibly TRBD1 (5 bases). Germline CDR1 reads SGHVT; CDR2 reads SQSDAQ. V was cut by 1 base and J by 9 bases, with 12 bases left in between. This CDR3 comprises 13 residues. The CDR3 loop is CASSLDMGPQAFF. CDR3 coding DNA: TGTGCCAGCAGCTTAGATATGGGACCCCAAGCTTTCTTT.

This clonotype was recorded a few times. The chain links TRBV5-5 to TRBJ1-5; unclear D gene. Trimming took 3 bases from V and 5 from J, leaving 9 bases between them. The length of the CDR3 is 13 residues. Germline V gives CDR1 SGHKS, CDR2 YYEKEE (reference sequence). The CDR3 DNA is TGTGCCAGCAGCTCGTACATCGATCAGCCCCAGCATTTT. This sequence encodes CASSSYIDQPQHF.

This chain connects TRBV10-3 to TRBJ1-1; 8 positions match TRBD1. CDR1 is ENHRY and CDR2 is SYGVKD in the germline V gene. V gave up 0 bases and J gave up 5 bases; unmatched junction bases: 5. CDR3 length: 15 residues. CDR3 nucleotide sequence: TGTGCCATCAGTGAGTCCCACAGGGGGTTTACTGAAGCTTTCTTT. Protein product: CAISESHRGFTEAFF.

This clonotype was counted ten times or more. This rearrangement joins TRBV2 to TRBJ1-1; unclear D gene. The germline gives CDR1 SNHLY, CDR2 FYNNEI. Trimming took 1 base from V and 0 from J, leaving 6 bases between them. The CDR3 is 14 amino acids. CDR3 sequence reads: CASSEGVLNTEAFF. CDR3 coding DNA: TGTGCCAGCAGTGAAGGGGTTTTGAACACTGAAGCTTTCTTT.

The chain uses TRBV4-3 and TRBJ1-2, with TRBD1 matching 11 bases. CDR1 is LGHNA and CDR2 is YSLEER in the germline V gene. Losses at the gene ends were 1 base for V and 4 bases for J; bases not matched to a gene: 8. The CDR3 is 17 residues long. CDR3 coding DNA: TGCGCCAGCAGCCAAGCAGGACAGGGGGCGCGGGGCTATGGCTACACCTTC. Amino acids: CASSQAGQGARGYGYTF.

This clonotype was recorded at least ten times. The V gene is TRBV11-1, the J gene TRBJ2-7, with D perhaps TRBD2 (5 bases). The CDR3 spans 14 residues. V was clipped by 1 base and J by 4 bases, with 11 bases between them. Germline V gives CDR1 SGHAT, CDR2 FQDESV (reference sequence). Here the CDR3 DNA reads TGTGCCAGCAGCTTAGAACTAGGAGAGTACGAGCAGTACTTC. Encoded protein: CASSLELGEYEQYF.

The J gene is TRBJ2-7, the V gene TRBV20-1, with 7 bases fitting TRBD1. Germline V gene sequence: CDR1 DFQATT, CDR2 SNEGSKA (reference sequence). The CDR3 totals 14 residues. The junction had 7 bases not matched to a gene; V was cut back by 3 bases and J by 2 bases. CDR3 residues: CSASRDREPYEQYF. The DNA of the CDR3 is TGCAGTGCTAGCCGCGACAGGGAACCCTACGAGCAGTACTTC.